The 7 T cell receptor beta chains below were found in one sample sequenced in a study of T cell responses to AZD1222 COVID-19 vaccine. The table came from immunoSEQ multiplex PCR; TCRdb's copy has only in-frame clones and leaves some out. There are about 130,000 clones in the sample; approximately 89% occur only once, and about 5.6% lies in the top ten. Sequenced material: peripheral blood, taken on day 0 of AZD1222 vaccination. These receptors were collected from an adult in good health.

The CDR3 loop reads CASDPQGMGEKLFF. CDR3 DNA sequence: TGCGCCAGTGACCCCCAGGGAATGGGTGAAAAACTGTTTTTT. The chain links TRBV10-1 to TRBJ1-4; D is possibly TRBD1 (5 bases). This CDR3 is 14 amino acids long. Trimming stripped 9 bases from V and 7 bases from J, with 18 bases between. Germline-derived CDR1 and CDR2 are WNHNN and SYGVQD (reference sequence).

This clone was counted only a few times. This chain uses TRBV4-2 with TRBJ1-3; possibly TRBD1 for D (5 bases). V was cut by 3 bases and J by 0 bases, with 15 bases left in between. The length of the CDR3 is 17 residues. Per germline, CDR1 LGHNA and CDR2 YNFKEQ. The CDR3 reads CASSQIQGLSSGNTIYF. Written as DNA, the CDR3 is TGTGCCAGCAGCCAGATCCAGGGTTTGAGCTCTGGAAACACCATATATTTT.

This chain uses TRBV29-1 with TRBJ1-1, with a weak D call TRBD1 (5 bases). Trimming pared 1 base from V and 6 bases from J, leaving 9 bases between. This CDR3 contains 12 residues. In germline, CDR1 is SQVTM, CDR2 ANQGSEA. The CDR3 loop is CSVEVGAAEAFF. DNA for the CDR3: TGCAGCGTTGAAGTCGGGGCGGCTGAAGCTTTCTTT.

This chain links TRBV3-1 (or the pseudogene TRBV3-2) with TRBJ1-2; no clear D. Germline V CDR1 and CDR2: LGHDT, YNNKEL (reference sequence). CDR3 length: 13 amino acids. The germline V and J ends were trimmed by 4 bases and 2 bases, with 8 bases remaining between them. The CDR3 DNA sequence: TGTGCCAGCAGCCCGACACCAAACTATGGCTACACCTTC. It specifies CASSPTPNYGYTF.

The gene calls are TRBV6-1 and TRBJ1-4; D may be TRBD1 (5 bases). Germline V gene lookup returns CDR1 MNHNS and CDR2 SASEGT. V lost 1 base and J 4 bases, leaving 10 bases between the germline ends. CDR3 size: 15 residues. The CDR3 protein is CASSEGQGYNEKLFF. The CDR3 DNA follows: TGTGCCAGCAGTGAAGGCCAGGGCTATAATGAAAAACTGTTTTTT.

V gene TRBV6-2 or TRBV6-3 combines with J gene TRBJ2-7, with a possible D match to TRBD2 (6 bases). Germline V gene sequence: CDR1 MNHEY, CDR2 SVGEGT. Trimming removed 2 bases at V and 5 bases at J, with 19 bases between. The CDR3 is 16 amino acids. CDR3 residues: CASSYLSSAGINEQYF. The DNA of the CDR3 is TGTGCCAGCAGTTACCTTAGTTCTGCGGGGATCAACGAGCAGTACTTC.

The J gene is TRBJ1-1, the V gene TRBV30; D call uncertain. CDR3 length: 13 amino acids. Germline V gene sequence: CDR1 GTSNPN, CDR2 SVGIG (reference sequence). V lost 4 bases and J 0 bases, leaving 9 bases between the germline ends. CDR3 coding DNA: TGTGCCTGGAAGGGCCCATTGAACACTGAAGCTTTCTTT. The encoded protein is CAWKGPLNTEAFF.